This TCR beta chain was sequenced in a study of T cells in Graves' hyperthyroidism and ophthalmopathy. At least ten counts were recorded for this clonotype. Its target is not known. V lost 1 base, J lost 2 bases, and 10 bases lay in between. This CDR3 contains 15 residues. Germline V gene lookup returns CDR1 SGHTA and CDR2 FQGNSA. Broader study findings: With a median lead of approximately 6 months before onset, the model predicted ophthalmopathy. Most clonotypes expanded in the thyroid (above 0.001) were also present in blood.

Participants, patients aged 18 to 65, had newly diagnosed hyperthyroidism with a duration under 2 months. Fresh 10 ml peripheral blood yielded PBMCs. Researchers took RNA transcripts and amplified the TCR beta CDR3 regions from them. TCR CDR3 underwent first-round RT-PCR with the HTBI primer set. TCRdb itself ran the multiplex PCR reads through MiXCR, one entry per CDR3 protein. This table has 550,000 to 650,000 distinct CDR3 sequences, about 15% appearing once. Sequencing input: blood. This chain links TRBV7-2 with TRBJ2-3; D is unclear. The sequence was collected from a middle-aged woman with Graves' hyperthyroidism. CDR3 residues: CASSLVNQPTDTQYF. DNA for the CDR3: TGTGCCAGCAGCTTAGTGAATCAACCCACAGATACGCAGTATTTT.